One T cell receptor (beta chain) is described in this entry. The data derive from a study of cytomegalovirus exposure and HLA in healthy donors. Use of 60 Vbeta and 13 Jbeta primers characterized the PCR. The protocol was immunoSEQ multiplex PCR, while the TCRdb copy is restricted to in-frame clones and leaves out a portion. Of over 100,000 clones in the sample, roughly 80% were seen once. The CDR3 spans 13 residues. Germline CDR1 reads SGDLS; CDR2 reads YYNGEE. V lost 0 bases, J lost 3 bases, and 3 bases lay in between. Sample: PBMCs. The chain joins TRBV9 to TRBJ2-2; no clear D. This sequence originates from a man aged 40-49 years in good health and CMV-seronegative. Written as DNA, the CDR3 is TGTGCCAGCAGCGTAGTAGACACCGGGGAGCTGTTTTTT. This sequence encodes CASSVVDTGELFF. The full variable domain, rest sourced from reference TRBV9 and TRBJ2-2, is DSGVTQTPKHLITATGQRVTLRCSPRSGDLSVYWYQQSLDQGLQFLIQYYNGEERAKGNILERFSAQQFPDLHSELNLSSLELGDSALYFCASSVVDTGELFFGEGSRLTVL.